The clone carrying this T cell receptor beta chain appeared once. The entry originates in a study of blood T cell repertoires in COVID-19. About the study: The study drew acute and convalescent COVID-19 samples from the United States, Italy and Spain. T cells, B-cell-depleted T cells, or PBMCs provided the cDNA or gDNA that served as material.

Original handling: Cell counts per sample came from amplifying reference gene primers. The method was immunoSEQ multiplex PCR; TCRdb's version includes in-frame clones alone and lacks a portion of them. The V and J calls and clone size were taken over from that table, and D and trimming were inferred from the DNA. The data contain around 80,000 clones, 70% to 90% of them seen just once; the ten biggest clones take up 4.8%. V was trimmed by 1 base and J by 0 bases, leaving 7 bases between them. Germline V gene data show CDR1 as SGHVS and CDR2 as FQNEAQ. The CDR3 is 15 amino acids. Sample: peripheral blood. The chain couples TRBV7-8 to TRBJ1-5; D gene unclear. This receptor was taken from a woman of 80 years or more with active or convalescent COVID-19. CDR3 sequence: CASSLVGDSNQPQHF. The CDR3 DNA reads TGTGCCAGCAGCTTAGTCGGAGATAGCAATCAGCCCCAGCATTTT.